Following are 30 T cell receptor beta chains from one sample sequenced in a study of CD8 T cells in ankylosing spondylitis. TCRdb redid the calling of the 5' RACE reads with MiXCR, one entry per CDR3 protein. Of around 150,000 distinct CDR3 sequences listed, 9.5% to 12% are singletons. Sequenced material: blood, either unsorted or a sorted T cell fraction (not recorded which). These receptors were obtained from a female donor with ankylosing spondylitis or in good health (not recorded which).

This clonotype was detected ten times or more. CDR3 region: CASSPPTGNTGELFF. In DNA form, the CDR3 reads TGTGCCAGCAGTCCGCCGACAGGGAACACCGGGGAGCTGTTTTTT. V gene TRBV12-3 or TRBV12-4 combines with J gene TRBJ2-2; a possible D gene is TRBD1 (6 bases). CDR3 size: 15 residues. V was clipped by 5 bases and J by 1 base, with 11 bases between them.

In this sample, this clonotype turned up many times. The J gene is TRBJ2-3, the V gene TRBV24-1; 14 positions agree with TRBD2. Germline trimming cut 9 bases from V and 2 bases from J; bases unmatched to any gene: 12. This CDR3 is built from 18 residues. Per germline, CDR1 KGHDR and CDR2 SFDVKD. CDR3 nucleotide sequence: TGTGCCACCTCAGGAGGGACTAGCGGGAGTCCAGACACAGATACGCAGTATTTT. Translated, it gives CATSGGTSGSPDTDTQYF.

This clonotype was detected many times. The chain couples TRBV5-1 to TRBJ2-1; TRBD2 aligns across 8 bases. The ends lost 6 bases at V and 7 bases at J; junction bases unmatched: 12. There are 15 residues in the CDR3. Germline V gene data show CDR1 as SGHRS and CDR2 as YFSETQ. In DNA form, the CDR3 reads TGCGCCAGCATCTTTGACCCGGGACTAGGAAATGAGCAGTTCTTC. Its protein is CASIFDPGLGNEQFF.

In this sample, this clonotype turned up many times. The V gene is TRBV5-1, the J gene TRBJ2-7; TRBD1 is a possible D gene (6 bases). CDR1 is SGHRS, CDR2 YFSETQ, per germline. The CDR3 is made up of 13 amino acids. The germline V and J ends were trimmed by 1 base and 6 bases, with 11 bases remaining between them. CDR3 region: CASSLTGPGEQYF. CDR3 sequence (DNA): TGCGCCAGCAGCTTGACAGGGCCGGGCGAGCAGTACTTC.

V and J are TRBV23-1 and TRBJ2-1; TRBD2 matches 10 bases. TRBV23-1 is an ORF; its function is uncertain. V dropped 3 bases and J dropped 9; count of bases not matched to a gene: 14. The CDR3 has 17 residues. The CDR3 region has the DNA TGCGCCAGCAGTCAGGAATTCAGCGGGAGGGCCAATACTGAGCAGTTCTTC. Encoded protein: CASSQEFSGRANTEQFF.

This clonotype was counted ten times or more. The gene calls are TRBV2 and TRBJ2-5, with D perhaps TRBD2 (7 bases). Trimming removed 6 bases at V and 4 bases at J, with 9 bases between. Per germline, CDR1 SNHLY and CDR2 FYNNEI. This CDR3 spans 12 amino acids. CDR3 region: CASSGGRETQYF. In DNA form, the CDR3 reads TGTGCCAGCAGCGGGGGGCGAGAGACCCAGTACTTC.

This clonotype was recorded at least ten times. The rearrangement joins TRBV25-1 to TRBJ1-4; 9 nucleotides line up with TRBD1. V was pared by 1 base and J by 5 bases, with 2 bases of the junction left unmatched. The CDR3 extends over 15 amino acids. The germline gives CDR1 MGHDK, CDR2 SYGVNS. CDR3 loop: CASSESGTGNEKLFF. CDR3 sequence (DNA): TGTGCCAGCAGTGAATCCGGGACAGGGAATGAAAAACTGTTTTTT. The full variable domain, rest sourced from reference TRBV25-1 and TRBJ1-4, is EADIYQTPRYLVIGTGKKITLECSQTMGHDKMYWYQQDPGMELHLIHYSYGVNSTEKGDLSSESTVSRIRTEHFPLTLESARPSHTSQYLCASSESGTGNEKLFFGSGTQLSVL.

This clonotype was seen at least ten times. This chain joins TRBV5-1 and TRBJ2-5; 9 nucleotides line up with TRBD1. The V gene's germline CDR1 is SGHRS and CDR2 YFSETQ. V lost 5 bases to trimming and J lost 2 bases; unmatched junction nucleotides: 4. This CDR3 is built from 14 residues. The CDR3 coding sequence is TGCGCCAGCAGGGCCGGACAGGGGCAAGAGACCCAGTACTTC. This sequence encodes CASRAGQGQETQYF. The full variable domain, with the rest looked up from reference TRBV5-1 and TRBJ2-5, is KAGVTQTPRYLIKTRGQQVTLSCSPISGHRSVSWYQQTPGQGLQFLFEYFSETQRNKGNFPGRFSGRQFSNSRSEMNVSTLELGDSALYLCASRAGQGQETQYFGPGTRLLVL.

At least ten counts were recorded for this clonotype. J is TRBJ2-7 and V is TRBV10-3; a possible D gene is TRBD1 (6 bases). V was clipped by 1 base and J by 5 bases, with 12 bases between them. This CDR3 comprises 14 residues. Germline values: CDR1 ENHRY, CDR2 SYGVKD. As DNA, the CDR3 is TGTGCCATCAGTGAGTTACAGGGAAGAAACGAGCAGTACTTC. It is translated as CAISELQGRNEQYF.

Many counts were recorded for this clonotype. V usage is TRBV6-5 and J usage is TRBJ2-3; D might be TRBD2 (5 bases). The CDR3 loop spans 13 amino acids. Germline V lookup: CDR1 MNHEY, CDR2 SVGAGI. Trimming took 4 bases from V and 9 from J, leaving 14 bases between them. The chain's CDR3 is CASSSPLAVTQYF. CDR3 nucleotide sequence: TGTGCCAGCAGTTCCCCTCTAGCAGTGACGCAGTATTTT.

At least ten counts were recorded for this clonotype. CDR3 nucleotide sequence: TGCGCCAGCAGCTTGGGGGGGGGCTCCTTGAACACTGAAGCTTTCTTT. Translating gives CASSLGGGSLNTEAFF. V usage is TRBV5-1 and J usage is TRBJ1-1, with TRBD1 as a possible D gene (6 bases). V lost 0 bases to trimming and J lost 0 bases, with 12 bases between them. Germline V CDR1 and CDR2: SGHRS, YFSETQ. The CDR3 is made up of 16 amino acids.

This clonotype was seen ten or more times. The chain carries TRBV21-1 and TRBJ2-7. TRBV21-1 is marked as a pseudogene. The CDR3 runs 16 residues. The CDR3 region has the DNA TGTGCCAGCAGCAAATTCTGCCTCAGGGGATCCTACGAGCAGTACTTC. The encoded protein is CASSKFCLRGSYEQYF.

This clonotype was recorded many times. The chain carries TRBV18 and TRBJ2-3, with TRBD1 as a possible D gene (5 bases). Trimming cost V 2 bases and J 4 bases, with 19 bases left between them. The length of the CDR3 is 17 residues. The germline CDR1 and CDR2 sequences are KGHSH and LQKENI. The CDR3 nucleotides are TGTGCCAGCTCACCAATCACGACAGACTCAGTCGCAGATACGCAGTATTTT. It is translated as CASSPITTDSVADTQYF. Full variable domain (outside the CDR3, taken from reference TRBV18 and TRBJ2-3): NAGVMQNPRHLVRRRGQEARLRCSPMKGHSHVYWYRQLPEEGLKFMVYLQKENIIDESGMPKERFSAEFPKEGPSILRIQQVVRGDSAAYFCASSPITTDSVADTQYFGPGTRLTVL.

This clonotype was found many times. This chain links TRBV20-1 with TRBJ2-7; D could derive from TRBD1 or TRBD2 (5 bases each). The length of the CDR3 is 16 residues. Germline values: CDR1 DFQATT, CDR2 SNEGSKA (reference sequence). The V end was cut by 2 bases, the J end by 2 bases, with 19 bases between. The CDR3 nucleotides read TGCAGTGCTAGATCTCTCGGGGCCAAACACCCCTACGAGCAGTACTTC. Its protein is CSARSLGAKHPYEQYF.

Regarding this clonotype: A much bigger clone sits one base away, suggesting this may be a read error. The chain links TRBV3-1 to TRBJ1-6; D is uncertain. The CDR3 has 15 residues. CDR1 is LGHDT and CDR2 is YNNKEL in the germline V gene (reference sequence). The CDR3: CASSHNDRINSSLHF. In DNA, the CDR3 is TGTGCCAGCAGCCACAATGATCGGATTAATTCATCCCTCCACTTT.

This clonotype was detected many times. V and J are TRBV30 and TRBJ1-1; 7 bases line up with TRBD1. This CDR3 contains 13 residues. Losses at the gene ends were 3 bases for V and 4 bases for J; bases not matched to a gene: 5. Germline CDR1 reads GTSNPN; CDR2 reads SVGIG (reference sequence). CDR3 in amino acids: CAWRHPGGTEAFF. The DNA for the CDR3 is TGTGCCTGGAGGCACCCAGGGGGCACTGAAGCTTTCTTT.

This clonotype was recorded a few times. The chain combines TRBV12-3 or TRBV12-4 with TRBJ1-1; unclear D gene. CDR3 size: 15 residues. Trimming cost V 5 bases and J 4 bases, with 17 bases left between them. The CDR3 region has the DNA TGTGCCAGCAGTACCTGGACCAGGTCTGGCACTGAAGCTTTCTTT. Translation: CASSTWTRSGTEAFF.

This clonotype has a count of ten or more. This sequence joins TRBV7-9 and TRBJ2-1; 11 bases are shared with TRBD2. The V gene end was trimmed by 5 bases and the J gene end by 3 bases; junction bases not matched to a gene: 9. Germline assignment: CDR1 SEHNR and CDR2 FQNEAQ (reference sequence). CDR3 length: 17 residues. The CDR3 reads CASSAAPTSGGYNEQFF. Here the CDR3 DNA reads TGTGCCAGCAGCGCCGCTCCCACTAGCGGGGGCTACAATGAGCAGTTCTTC.

This clonotype has more than one count but fewer than ten. The chain combines TRBV3-1 with TRBJ1-1, with unresolved D. The CDR3 runs 12 residues. The germline V and J ends were trimmed by 1 base and 6 bases, with 6 bases remaining between them. CDR1 and CDR2 from the germline V gene are LGHDT and YNNKEL (reference sequence). The CDR3 region has the DNA TGTGCCAGCAGCCAAGGGTGGGCTGAAGCTTTCTTT. Translated: CASSQGWAEAFF. Based on the CDR3 plus reference TRBV3-1 and TRBJ1-1, the full variable domain is DTAVSQTPKYLVTQMGNDKSIKCEQNLGHDTMYWYKQDSKKFLKIMFSYNNKELIINETVPNRFSPKSPDKAHLNLHINSLELGDSAVYFCASSQGWAEAFFGQGTRLTVV.

There are many counts of this clonotype. V is TRBV3-1 and J is TRBJ2-7; D is unresolved. Germline V gene data show CDR1 as LGHDT and CDR2 as YNNKEL (reference sequence). This CDR3 is 12 amino acids long. V was trimmed by 3 bases and J by 2 bases, leaving 5 bases between them. The CDR3 coding sequence is TGTGCCAGCAGCCAGACCCCCTACGAGCAGTACTTC. It is translated as CASSQTPYEQYF.

The table lists this clonotype with many counts. V is TRBV11-2 and J is TRBJ1-4, with 9 bases aligning to TRBD1. Germline CDR1 and CDR2: SGHAT and FQNNGV. This CDR3 has 14 residues. J gave up 8 bases and V 4 bases, and 5 bases lay outside the gene matches. DNA for the CDR3: TGTGCCAGCAGCTCGACAGGGGGTAGCGAAAAACTGTTTTTT. Protein: CASSSTGGSEKLFF.

This clonotype was seen many times. The V call is TRBV11-2, the J call TRBJ2-7; 7 bases fit TRBD1. The germline gives CDR1 SGHAT, CDR2 FQNNGV. The CDR3 is 14 residues long. The junction had 10 bases not matched to a gene; V was cut back by 10 bases and J by 1 base. The CDR3 bases are TGTGCCACCACCTCCCGGACAGGATCCTACGAGCAGTACTTC. This encodes CATTSRTGSYEQYF.

This clonotype was counted many times. The chain has TRBV6-5 and TRBJ1-1; D unresolved. This CDR3 is 15 amino acids long. CDR1 is MNHEY, CDR2 SVGAGI, per germline. Between the trimmed V and J ends, which lost 4 bases and 1 base, there was a span of 13 bases. CDR3 coding DNA: TGTGCCAGCAGTTTCACACGCCTGGGGAACACTGAAGCTTTCTTT. It is translated as CASSFTRLGNTEAFF.

This clonotype was recorded at least ten times. The rearrangement uses TRBV5-4 and TRBJ2-7; perhaps D is TRBD1 or TRBD2 (5 bases each). Trimming cost V 3 bases and J 2 bases, with 9 bases left between them. This CDR3 is built from 13 residues. Per germline, CDR1 SGHNT and CDR2 YYREEE (reference sequence). This chain's CDR3 is CASSSPGPYEQYF. CDR3 nucleotide sequence: TGTGCCAGCAGCTCGCCGGGACCCTACGAGCAGTACTTC.

The V call is TRBV7-8, the J call TRBJ1-1, with a tentative D call TRBD1 (5 bases). The CDR3 extends over 16 amino acids. V gave up 3 bases and J gave up 0 bases, with 14 bases separating them. CDR1 SGHVS and CDR2 FQNEAQ come from the germline V gene. The DNA for the CDR3 is TGTGCCAGCAGCTTCCAGTCCGGGGCCATGAACACTGAAGCTTTCTTT. Translating gives CASSFQSGAMNTEAFF.

This clonotype was seen only a few times. The DNA for the CDR3 is TGTGCCAGCAGCTTATACGAACTAGCTCAAGAGACCCAGTACTTC. Residues: CASSLYELAQETQYF. This chain links TRBV7-6 with TRBJ2-5, with D possibly TRBD2 on 6 matching bases. Per germline, CDR1 SGHVS and CDR2 FNYEAQ. This CDR3 contains 15 residues. Trimming took off 2 bases at V and 2 bases at J, with 12 bases between the two ends.

At least ten counts were recorded for this clonotype. The chain has TRBV7-2 and TRBJ2-1, with D tentatively TRBD2 (6 bases). The CDR3 spans 13 residues. Germline V gene data show CDR1 as SGHTA and CDR2 as FQGNSA. V was pared by 7 bases and J by 4 bases, with 11 bases between. The CDR3 is CASKTGAYNEQFF. DNA for the CDR3: TGTGCCAGCAAGACGGGAGCATACAATGAGCAGTTCTTC.

The table lists this clonotype with many counts. The CDR3 here is CASSPPEAVHTQYF. In nucleotides, the CDR3 is TGCGCCAGCAGCCCCCCCGAAGCAGTCCATACGCAGTATTTT. This sequence joins TRBV5-1 and TRBJ2-3, with D unclear. There are 14 residues in the CDR3. The V end lost 4 bases, the J end lost 7 bases, and 16 bases lay between the germline ends. The germline gives CDR1 SGHRS, CDR2 YFSETQ. The whole variable domain, remainder taken from reference TRBV5-1 and TRBJ2-3, is KAGVTQTPRYLIKTRGQQVTLSCSPISGHRSVSWYQQTPGQGLQFLFEYFSETQRNKGNFPGRFSGRQFSNSRSEMNVSTLELGDSALYLCASSPPEAVHTQYFGPGTRLTVL.

This clonotype was detected ten times or more. The chain recombines TRBV29-1 with TRBJ1-1; D uncertain. V shed 1 base and J shed 1 base, with 7 bases lying between them. Looked up from germline, CDR1 is SQVTM and CDR2 is ANQGSEA. The CDR3 loop spans 13 amino acids. Here the CDR3 reads CSVEGWGNTEAFF. The CDR3 DNA reads TGCAGCGTTGAAGGCTGGGGGAACACTGAAGCTTTCTTT.

This clonotype was observed at least ten times. The chain uses TRBV7-8 and TRBJ1-4, with 9 bases identical to TRBD1. The CDR3 contains 14 residues. From germline, CDR1 is SGHVS and CDR2 FQNEAQ. After removal of 5 bases from V and 10 bases from J, the junction contained 8 bases not matched to a gene. The CDR3 reads CASSPGTGKGKLFF. CDR3 nucleotide sequence: TGTGCCAGCAGCCCCGGGACAGGGAAGGGAAAACTGTTTTTT.